Below are 29 T cell receptor beta chains sequenced from a single sample in a study of brain metastases from non-small cell lung cancer. Sequencing was performed with immunoSEQ multiplex PCR; in TCRdb, only in-frame clones are kept and a portion is missing. The profile covers 1,500 to 2,000 clones, with 91% appearing a single time and 5% to 8% taken by the ten largest. Sequencing was carried out using tumor-adjacent normal tissue. These receptors were taken from a donor at least 40 years old with non-small cell lung cancer.

The chain carries TRBV10-3 and TRBJ1-5; perhaps TRBD1 as D (6 bases). The CDR3 consists of 13 residues. Per germline, CDR1 ENHRY and CDR2 SYGVKD. V lost 4 bases to trimming and J lost 9 bases, with 13 bases between them. The CDR3 nucleotides are TGTGCCATCAGTGCAGACCAGGGGTGGCCCCAGCATTTT. Its protein is CAISADQGWPQHF.

The gene calls are TRBV5-4 and TRBJ1-4; no clear D. Trimming left V 0 bases short and J 6 bases short, with 6 bases between. Germline-derived CDR1 and CDR2 are SGHNT and YYREEE (reference sequence). The CDR3 has 13 residues. The CDR3 here is CASSLDSYEKLFF. The CDR3 bases are TGTGCCAGCAGCTTGGACAGCTATGAAAAACTGTTTTTT.

This clone has a handful of counts. This chain connects TRBV19 to TRBJ1-1; D unresolved. Germline assignment: CDR1 LNHDA and CDR2 SQIVND (reference sequence). The CDR3 contains 13 residues. Trimming removed 4 bases from V and 1 base from J, with 7 bases in between. The CDR3 nucleotides read TGTGCCAGTAGTACCTACAGGAACACTGAAGCTTTCTTT. Translating gives CASSTYRNTEAFF.

The V call is TRBV5-1, the J call TRBJ2-7; 8 bases are shared with TRBD1. The CDR3 is 14 residues long. V lost 0 bases, J lost 3 bases, and 2 bases stayed unmatched. Germline CDR1 and CDR2: SGHRS and YFSETQ. CDR3 sequence: CASSLGGQGYEQYF. CDR3 nucleotide sequence: TGCGCCAGCAGCTTGGGTGGACAGGGCTACGAGCAGTACTTC.

The rearrangement joins TRBV6-5 to TRBJ1-3, with D unresolved. The germline V and J ends were trimmed by 4 bases and 4 bases, with 8 bases remaining between them. CDR1 MNHEY and CDR2 SVGAGI come from the germline V gene. The CDR3 is 13 residues long. Written as DNA, the CDR3 is TGTGCCAGCAGTTCCCAAACCGGAAACACCATATATTTT. Its protein product is CASSSQTGNTIYF.

Points on this clone: A read error may produce the germline difference seen at one junction end. The chain links TRBV24-1 to TRBJ2-5; D is perhaps TRBD1 or TRBD2 (6 bases each). Germline assignment: CDR1 KGHDR and CDR2 SFDVKD. The CDR3 is 15 amino acids. CDR3 DNA: TGTGCCACCAGTGATTTTTTCTCAGGGGAGGAGATCCAGTACTTC. As protein: CATSDFFSGEEIQYF.

The V gene is TRBV6-5, the J gene TRBJ2-2, with D uncertain. V shed 6 bases and J shed 5 bases, with 16 bases lying between them. CDR1 and CDR2 (germline): MNHEY, SVGAGI. This CDR3 spans 15 amino acids. The CDR3 DNA reads TGTGCCAGCAGGCCCGAGAGCCCTGGGACCGGGGAGCTGTTTTTT. Residues: CASRPESPGTGELFF.

The rearrangement uses TRBV2 and TRBJ2-7; the D is unclear. The CDR3 consists of 15 residues. Looked up from germline, CDR1 is SNHLY and CDR2 is FYNNEI. V lost 5 bases and J lost 3, with 17 bases in between. The CDR3 loop is CASSPRQRIIYEQYF. CDR3 DNA: TGTGCCAGCAGTCCCCGTCAGAGAATTATCTACGAGCAGTACTTC.

Note on this clone: The junction departs from germline at one end; a sequencing error may be responsible. The chain combines TRBV10-3 with TRBJ1-1; D might be TRBD1 (5 bases). The CDR3 has 13 residues. Germline lookup yields CDR1 ENHRY and CDR2 SYGVKD. The CDR3 DNA is TGTGCCCCGCCGGGGGAAACGAACACTGAAGTTTTCTTT. This sequence encodes CAPPGETNTEVFF.

The rearrangement joins TRBV19 to TRBJ2-3; perhaps TRBD2 as D (6 bases). V lost 7 bases and J 9 bases, leaving 11 bases between the germline ends. CDR1 and CDR2 from the germline V gene are LNHDA and SQIVND (reference sequence). This CDR3 has 11 residues. The CDR3 region is CASIGTGTQYF. The CDR3 DNA reads TGTGCCAGTATTGGGACTGGGACGCAGTATTTT.

This clone has a handful of counts. CDR3 sequence reads: CASSPRDTYGYTF. The DNA of the CDR3 is TGCGCCAGCAGCCCGCGGGACACCTATGGCTACACCTTC. The rearrangement links TRBV5-1 to TRBJ1-2; D is perhaps TRBD1 (6 bases). This CDR3 is built from 13 residues. Germline V gives CDR1 SGHRS, CDR2 YFSETQ. The V end lost 4 bases, the J end lost 4 bases, and 11 bases lay between the germline ends. Filled out from reference TRBV5-1 and TRBJ1-2, the complete variable domain reads KAGVTQTPRYLIKTRGQQVTLSCSPISGHRSVSWYQQTPGQGLQFLFEYFSETQRNKGNFPGRFSGRQFSNSRSEMNVSTLELGDSALYLCASSPRDTYGYTFGSGTRLTVV.

Regarding this clone: A much bigger clone sits one base away, suggesting this may be a read error. At the DNA level, this CDR3 is encoded by other sequences in the same sample as well. The chain recombines TRBV5-6 with TRBJ1-1, with no clear D. This CDR3 contains 15 residues. The germline V gene has CDR1 SGHDT and CDR2 YYEEEE. The CDR3 loop is CASSLESSMNTEAFF. The CDR3 DNA follows: TGTGCCAGCAGCTTAGAGTCCAGTATGAACACTGAAGCTTTTTTT.

This clone was seen only once. The rearrangement joins TRBV28 to TRBJ1-4; 8 bases agree with TRBD1. Trimming removed 1 base from V and 11 bases from J; junction bases left unmatched: 9. The CDR3 extends over 15 amino acids. Germline CDR1 and CDR2: MDHEN and SYDVKM. Here the CDR3 reads CASSLYGQGNNKLFF. CDR3 coding DNA: TGTGCCAGCAGTTTATACGGACAGGGAAACAACAAACTGTTTTTT.

The genes are TRBV5-6 and TRBJ2-7; 7 nucleotides agree with TRBD2. This CDR3 region has 15 residues. The germline gives CDR1 SGHDT, CDR2 YYEEEE. V was pared by 2 bases and J by 2 bases, with 7 bases of the junction left unmatched. The CDR3 region has the DNA TGTGCCAGCAGCTTCCGAGGGGACTACACCTACGAGCAGTACTTC. It is translated as CASSFRGDYTYEQYF. Filled out from reference TRBV5-6 and TRBJ2-7, the complete variable domain reads DAGVTQSPTHLIKTRGQQVTLRCSPKSGHDTVSWYQQALGQGPQFIFQYYEEEERQRGNFPDRFSGHQFPNYSSELNVNALLLGDSALYLCASSFRGDYTYEQYFGPGTRLTVT.

This chain uses TRBV7-9 with TRBJ1-1, with D possibly matching TRBD1 (5 bases). Germline CDR1 and CDR2: SEHNR and FQNEAQ (reference sequence). CDR3 size: 12 residues. Trimming took off 5 bases at V and 5 bases at J, with 9 bases between the two ends. The CDR3 here is CASSKDSTEAFF. The CDR3 coding sequence is TGTGCCAGCAGCAAAGACAGTACTGAAGCTTTCTTT.

The rearrangement links TRBV5-8 to TRBJ2-1, with D uncertain. The CDR3 is made up of 14 amino acids. Germline CDR1 reads SGHTS; CDR2 reads YDEGEE. The V end was cut by 1 base, the J end by 3 bases, with 8 bases between. CDR3 in amino acids: CASSLFHSYNEQFF. DNA for the CDR3: TGTGCCAGCAGCTTGTTCCACAGCTACAATGAGCAGTTCTTC.

The rearrangement links TRBV5-1 to TRBJ1-3; D not certain. The germline V gene encodes CDR1 SGHRS and CDR2 YFSETQ. Deletions cut 4 bases from V and 0 bases from J, with 11 bases between. The CDR3 length is 15 residues. In nucleotides, the CDR3 is TGCGCCAGCAGCGTTACAGCCGACTCTGGAAACACCATATATTTT. This gives the protein CASSVTADSGNTIYF.

This chain joins TRBV3-1 (or the pseudogene TRBV3-2) and TRBJ1-4; possible D gene TRBD1, 5 bases. Trimming took off 1 base at V and 8 bases at J, with 14 bases between the two ends. The CDR3 consists of 15 residues. Germline CDR1 is LGHDT and CDR2 is YNNKEL (reference sequence). CDR3 nucleotides: TGTGCCAGCAGCCAAGGCAACACAGGAAACGAAAAACTGTTTTTT. Its translation: CASSQGNTGNEKLFF.

J is TRBJ2-7 and V is TRBV6-5; TRBD1 is a possible D gene (5 bases). Trimming removed 2 bases from V and 9 bases from J, with 23 bases in between. This CDR3 region has 16 residues. Germline CDR1 and CDR2: MNHEY and SVGAGI. In DNA, the CDR3 is TGTGCCAGCAGTTACAGTTTAGGACAAACGGTGTATGCGCAGTACTTC. This translates into CASSYSLGQTVYAQYF.

The J gene is TRBJ1-5, the V gene TRBV10-3; the D is unclear. The germline V gene has CDR1 ENHRY and CDR2 SYGVKD. CDR3 size: 14 residues. V was clipped by 5 bases and J by 1 base, with 9 bases between them. The CDR3 sequence: CAISPHESNQPQHF. The DNA of the CDR3 is TGTGCCATCAGTCCCCATGAAAGCAATCAGCCCCAGCATTTT.

The chain carries TRBV9 and TRBJ2-2; D is ambiguous. The CDR3 consists of 14 residues. Trimming stripped 2 bases from V and 3 bases from J, with 8 bases between. The germline V gene encodes CDR1 SGDLS and CDR2 YYNGEE. As DNA, the CDR3 is TGTGCCAGCAGCGTTCGGGTATACACCGGGGAGCTGTTTTTT. This encodes CASSVRVYTGELFF.

The rearrangement links TRBV6-5 to TRBJ1-6; D ambiguous. There are 13 residues in the CDR3. The V end lost 0 bases, the J end lost 9 bases, and 6 bases lay between the germline ends. From germline, CDR1 is MNHEY and CDR2 SVGAGI. The CDR3 sequence: CASSYSPRSPLHF. The CDR3 coding sequence is TGTGCCAGCAGTTACTCGCCCCGTTCACCCCTCCACTTT.

The J gene is TRBJ2-1, the V gene TRBV21-1; the table gives TRBD2 as D, unverified against the DNA. TRBV21-1 is annotated as a pseudogene. The CDR3 has 15 residues. The CDR3 DNA is TGTGCCAGCAGCAAAAGCGGGGAGGGGTACAATGAGCAGTTCTTC. Protein: CASSKSGEGYNEQFF.

This clone was seen only a few times. The chain recombines TRBV6-5 with TRBJ1-2; TRBD1 might be the D (6 bases). Germline loops: CDR1 MNHEY, CDR2 SVGAGI. The V end was cut by 6 bases, the J end by 7 bases, with 21 bases between. The CDR3 runs to 15 residues. The CDR3 sequence is CASSARLGGAGGYTF. CDR3 bases: TGTGCCAGCAGCGCCAGGTTGGGGGGCGCCGGTGGCTACACCTTC.

This sequence joins TRBV12-3 or TRBV12-4 and TRBJ2-7; weak D call: TRBD2 (6 bases). V lost 3 bases, J lost 7 bases, and 10 bases lay in between. The CDR3 contains 12 residues. CDR3 in amino acids: CASSFNAGEQYF. The CDR3 DNA reads as TGTGCCAGCAGTTTTAATGCGGGGGAGCAGTACTTC.

This clone was seen more than once but under ten times. The V call is TRBV6-1, the J call TRBJ2-7, with D possibly TRBD2 on 5 matching bases. V was shortened by 1 base and J by 12 bases, with 10 bases between the two germline ends. The germline V gene encodes CDR1 MNHNS and CDR2 SASEGT. The CDR3 contains 11 residues. This CDR3 reads CASSEGRGAYF. CDR3 bases: TGTGCCAGCAGTGAAGGCCGGGGTGCGTACTTC.

This chain links TRBV3-1 (or the pseudogene TRBV3-2) with TRBJ2-7; D remains ambiguous. The V end lost 6 bases, the J end lost 6 bases, and 18 bases lay between the germline ends. CDR3 length: 14 amino acids. The germline CDR1 and CDR2 sequences are LGHDT and YNNKEL (reference sequence). The CDR3 is CASRSFRFNSEQYF. The CDR3 region has the DNA TGTGCCAGCAGATCGTTCAGATTTAACAGCGAGCAGTACTTC.

V and J are TRBV18 and TRBJ1-2, with a tentative D call TRBD1 (6 bases). The CDR3 covers 16 residues. Germline lookup yields CDR1 KGHSH and CDR2 LQKENI. Trimming pared 0 bases from V and 8 bases from J, leaving 19 bases between. This chain's CDR3 is CASSPPTGAKSRGYTF. CDR3 DNA: TGTGCCAGCTCACCACCGACGGGGGCGAAATCCCGCGGCTACACCTTC. Combining the CDR3 with reference TRBV18 and TRBJ1-2 gives the whole variable domain NAGVMQNPRHLVRRRGQEARLRCSPMKGHSHVYWYRQLPEEGLKFMVYLQKENIIDESGMPKERFSAEFPKEGPSILRIQQVVRGDSAAYFCASSPPTGAKSRGYTFGSGTRLTVV.

This sequence joins TRBV9 and TRBJ2-5, with 7 nucleotides matching TRBD2. This CDR3 is 15 amino acids long. The junction had 9 bases not matched to a gene; V was cut back by 4 bases and J by 3 bases. The germline V gene has CDR1 SGDLS and CDR2 YYNGEE. CDR3 region: CASSLGTNREETQYF. CDR3 in DNA: TGTGCCAGCAGCCTCGGGACTAATAGAGAAGAGACCCAGTACTTC.